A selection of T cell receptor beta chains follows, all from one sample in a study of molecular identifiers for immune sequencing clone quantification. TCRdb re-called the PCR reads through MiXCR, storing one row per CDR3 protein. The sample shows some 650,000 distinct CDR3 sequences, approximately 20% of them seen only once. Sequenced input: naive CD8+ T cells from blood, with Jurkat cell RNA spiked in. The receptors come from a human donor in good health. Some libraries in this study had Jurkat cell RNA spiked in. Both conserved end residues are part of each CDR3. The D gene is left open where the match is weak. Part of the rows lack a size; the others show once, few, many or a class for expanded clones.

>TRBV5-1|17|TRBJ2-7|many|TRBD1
CASSPDPAGTVRYEQYF
TGCGCCAGCAGCCCAGATCCAGCCGGGACAGTTCGATACGAGCAGTACTTC
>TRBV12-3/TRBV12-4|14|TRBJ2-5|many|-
CASSEPGRKETQYF
TGTGCCAGCAGTGAACCGGGCCGTAAAGAGACCCAGTACTTC
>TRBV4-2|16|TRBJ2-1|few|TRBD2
CASSQAGTSVYNEQFF
TGTGCCAGCAGCCAAGCTGGGACTAGCGTCTACAATGAGCAGTTCTTC
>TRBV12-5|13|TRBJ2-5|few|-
CASSLGIWETQYF
TGTGCTAGTTCTTTAGGGATTTGGGAGACCCAGTACTTC
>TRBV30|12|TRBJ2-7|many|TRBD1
CAWDGQGHEQYF
TGTGCCTGGGATGGACAGGGCCACGAGCAGTACTTC
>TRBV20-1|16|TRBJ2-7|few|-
CSARESSRGVAYEQYF
TGCAGTGCTAGAGAATCTTCCAGGGGTGTTGCCTACGAGCAGTACTTC
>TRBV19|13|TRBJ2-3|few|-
CASREGPPNTQYF
TGTGCCAGCCGAGAGGGCCCCCCAAATACGCAGTATTTT
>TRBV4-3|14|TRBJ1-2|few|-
CASSQEGSAYGYTF
TGCGCCAGCAGCCAAGAAGGTAGCGCGTATGGCTACACCTTC
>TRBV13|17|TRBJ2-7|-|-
CASSLGRQGLGLGEQYF
TGTGCCAGCAGCTTAGGCCGTCAGGGGCTGGGTTTAGGCGAGCAGTACTTC
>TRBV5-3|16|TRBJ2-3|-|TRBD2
CASGNLAGGSTDTQYF
TGTGCCAGCGGTAACCTAGCGGGAGGATCGACAGATACGCAGTATTTT
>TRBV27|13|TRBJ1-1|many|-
CASSTQSGTRAFF
TGTGCCAGCAGTACCCAGTCTGGGACGAGGGCTTTCTTT
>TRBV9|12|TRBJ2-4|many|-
CASSQQENIQYF
TGTGCCAGCAGCCAACAGGAAAACATTCAGTACTTC
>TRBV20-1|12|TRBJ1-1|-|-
CSVELSGAEAFF
TGCAGTGTGGAGTTGAGTGGCGCTGAAGCTTTCTTT
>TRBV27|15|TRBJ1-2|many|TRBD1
CASSLSGQGAGGYTF
TGTGCCAGCAGTTTATCGGGACAGGGGGCGGGCGGCTACACCTTC
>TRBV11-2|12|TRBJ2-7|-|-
CASSKIFYEQYF
TGTGCCAGCAGCAAGATTTTCTACGAGCAGTACTTC
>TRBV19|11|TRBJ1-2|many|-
CASWTLDGYTF
TGTGCCAGTTGGACATTGGACGGCTACACCTTC
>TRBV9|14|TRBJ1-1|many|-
CASSGYVVNTEAFF
TGTGCCAGCAGCGGATACGTTGTGAACACTGAAGCTTTCTTT
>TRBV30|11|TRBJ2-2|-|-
CAWTITGELFF
TGTGCCTGGACTATCACCGGGGAGCTGTTTTTT
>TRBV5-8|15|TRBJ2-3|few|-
CASSHRQILTDTQYF
TGTGCCAGCAGCCACAGACAGATACTCACAGATACGCAGTATTTT
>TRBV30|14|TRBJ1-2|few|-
CACTFQGEVNGYTF
TGTGCCTGTACATTCCAGGGTGAAGTGAATGGCTACACCTTC
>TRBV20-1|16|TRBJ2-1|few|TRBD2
CSAREVLGLADPKQFF
TGCAGTGCTAGAGAAGTTTTAGGACTAGCGGATCCAAAGCAGTTCTTC
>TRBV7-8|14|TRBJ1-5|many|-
CASSGDAYNQPQHF
TGTGCCAGCAGCGGGGACGCTTATAATCAGCCCCAGCATTTT
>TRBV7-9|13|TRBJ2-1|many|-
CASSPTSSPELFF
TGTGCCAGCAGCCCCACGTCCTCTCCCGAGCTGTTCTTC
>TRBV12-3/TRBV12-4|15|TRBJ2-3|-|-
CASDLGEKFADTQYF
TGTGCCAGCGATCTTGGGGAGAAGTTTGCAGATACGCAGTATTTT
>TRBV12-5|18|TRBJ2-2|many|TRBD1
CASGLVIGQGEDAGELFF
TGTGCTAGTGGTTTGGTCATAGGACAGGGTGAGGATGCCGGGGAGCTGTTTTTT
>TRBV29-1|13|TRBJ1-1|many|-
CSVEYRANTEAFF
TGCAGCGTTGAGTACAGGGCGAACACTGAAGCTTTCTTT
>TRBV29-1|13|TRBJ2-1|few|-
CSVGWGPYNEQFF
TGCAGCGTTGGGTGGGGTCCCTACAATGAGCAGTTCTTC
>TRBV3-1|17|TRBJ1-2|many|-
CASSQGTGTWTNYGYTF
TGTGCCAGCAGCCAAGGAACCGGGACATGGACTAACTATGGCTACACCTTC
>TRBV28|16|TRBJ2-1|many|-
CASAKTGSGLEYEQFF
TGTGCCAGCGCTAAGACAGGATCAGGTTTAGAGTATGAGCAGTTCTTC
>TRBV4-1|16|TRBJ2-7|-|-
CASSPLGATGVYEQYF
TGCGCCAGCAGCCCTCTCGGGGCGACGGGAGTCTACGAGCAGTACTTC
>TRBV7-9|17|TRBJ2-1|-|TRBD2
CASSLVSPSGNYNEQFF
TGTGCCAGCAGCTTAGTCTCTCCTAGCGGCAACTACAATGAGCAGTTCTTC
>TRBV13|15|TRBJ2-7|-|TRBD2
CASSIASGRTDEQYF
TGTGCCAGCAGCATCGCTAGCGGGAGGACAGACGAGCAGTACTTC
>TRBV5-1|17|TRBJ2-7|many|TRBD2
CASSLTSGGGNAYEQYF
TGCGCCAGCAGCTTAACTAGCGGGGGTGGTAACGCCTACGAGCAGTACTTC
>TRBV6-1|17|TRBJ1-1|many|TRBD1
CASSDTGGRDSLTEAFF
TGTGCCAGCAGTGACACAGGGGGTCGTGACTCCTTGACTGAAGCTTTCTTT
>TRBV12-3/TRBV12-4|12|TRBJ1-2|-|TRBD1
CASTSEGAGYTF
TGTGCCAGCACCTCCGAGGGGGCTGGCTACACCTTC
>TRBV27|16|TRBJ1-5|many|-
CASSLVTPRANQPQHF
TGTGCCAGCAGTTTGGTGACCCCGAGGGCCAATCAGCCCCAGCATTTT
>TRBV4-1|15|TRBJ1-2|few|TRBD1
CASSLGQGITYGYTF
TGCGCCAGCAGCCTAGGACAGGGAATTACCTATGGCTACACCTTC
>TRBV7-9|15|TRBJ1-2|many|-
CASTLPPNSDYGYTF
TGTGCCAGCACCCTCCCCCCGAACTCCGACTATGGCTACACCTTC
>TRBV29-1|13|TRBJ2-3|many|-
CSVVGSRADTQYF
TGCAGCGTTGTTGGGTCACGCGCGGATACGCAGTATTTT
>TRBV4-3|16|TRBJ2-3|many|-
CASSQDGVALGDTQYF
TGCGCCAGCAGCCAAGATGGGGTAGCCCTGGGAGATACGCAGTATTTT
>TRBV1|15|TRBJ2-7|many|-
CTSSQDSRGGDEQYF
TGCACCAGCAGCCAAGACTCCAGGGGAGGGGACGAGCAGTACTTC